One sample yielded the 4 T cell receptor beta chains listed below, sequenced in a study of blood T cell repertoires in COVID-19. The assay was immunoSEQ multiplex PCR, and TCRdb's table has in-frame clones only and misses some. The sample consists of roughly 100,000 clones, 88% of them appearing once. The sequencing sample was made of peripheral blood. Every receptor here comes from a human donor in a cohort sampled during active COVID-19.

This clone was counted a single time. The chain couples TRBV28 to TRBJ2-4; the D is unclear. CDR3 length: 16 amino acids. The V end lost 5 bases, the J end lost 7 bases, and 21 bases lay between the germline ends. In germline, CDR1 is MDHEN, CDR2 SYDVKM. The CDR3 here is CASSPPGSTKRNIQYF. DNA for the CDR3: TGTGCCAGCAGTCCCCCCGGCAGCACAAAGAGGAACATTCAGTACTTC.

The V gene is TRBV6-2 or TRBV6-3, the J gene TRBJ2-7; D is undetermined. The CDR3 length is 13 residues. Looked up from germline, CDR1 is MNHEY and CDR2 is SVGEGT. Trimming pared 4 bases from V and 2 bases from J, leaving 9 bases between. CDR3 in DNA: TGTGCCAGCAGTTTCTCCCAGGCCTACGAGCAGTACTTC. Translation gives CASSFSQAYEQYF.

The rearrangement joins TRBV29-1 to TRBJ1-2, with D possibly being TRBD1 (6 bases). CDR3 length equals 12 residues. Germline V gene data show CDR1 as SQVTM and CDR2 as ANQGSEA. The V end lost 5 bases, the J end lost 3 bases, and 10 bases lay between the germline ends. The CDR3 here is CSVCQGHYGYTF. The CDR3 coding sequence is TGCAGCGTTTGTCAGGGGCACTATGGCTACACCTTC.

The chain recombines TRBV5-5 with TRBJ2-5, with a weak D call TRBD1 (5 bases). Germline V gene lookup returns CDR1 SGHKS and CDR2 YYEKEE (reference sequence). Trimming stripped 0 bases from V and 2 bases from J, with 11 bases between. The CDR3 spans 15 residues. The CDR3, as DNA: TGTGCCAGCAGCTTGGGGGCAGGACAACAAGAGACCCAGTACTTC. As protein: CASSLGAGQQETQYF.